The clone carrying this T cell receptor (beta chain) was recorded at least ten times. Its antigen is unknown. RNA transcripts yielded amplified TCR beta CDR3 regions. The TCR CDR3 was amplified in a first-round RT-PCR using the HTBI primer set. TCRdb re-called the multiplex PCR reads through MiXCR, storing one row per CDR3 protein. The profile covers 250,000 to 300,000 distinct CDR3 sequences, with roughly 14% appearing a single time and about 8% taken by the ten largest. The entry originates in a study of T cells in Graves' hyperthyroidism and ophthalmopathy. In patients aged 18 to 65, hyperthyroidism was newly diagnosed, with duration under 2 months. Each diagnosis was grounded in clinical symptoms, serum thyroxine and TRAb, thyroid ultrasound, and orbital computed tomography. The CDR3 runs to 15 residues. Germline V CDR1 and CDR2: MNHNS, SASEGT. Losses at the gene ends were 6 bases for V and 7 bases for J; bases not matched to a gene: 6.

Study-level points and caveats: Blood also showed most of the thyroid clonotypes that were expanded above 0.001.

The chain combines TRBV6-1 with TRBJ2-7; 16 bases agree with TRBD2. The sequenced sample was blood. This TCR came from a woman between 25 and 40 years old with Graves' hyperthyroidism that later progressed to Graves' ophthalmopathy. CDR3 DNA: TGTGCCAGCAGGGGGGGGACTAGCGGGAGGGGGGAGCAGTACTTC. Its protein product is CASRGGTSGRGEQYF.